Listed here are 6 T cell receptor beta chains from one sample, sequenced in a study of T-cell reconstitution after alpha-beta-depleted transplantation in children. Preparation of the TCRbeta library involved a method that used unique molecular identifiers. TCRdb fed the PCR reads into MiXCR, producing one record per CDR3 protein. The table has approximately 980,000 distinct CDR3 sequences, roughly 29% seen once. Sequencing was performed on PBMCs, mostly from graft donor cells, taken 360 days after TCRalphabeta/CD19-depleted stem cell transplant. Receptors originate from a boy in the first two years of life who had a stem cell transplant for SCID, so the T cells may come from the graft donor.

This clonotype came up a few times. CDR3 in amino acids: CASSATPPFHYEQYF. CDR3 DNA sequence: TGTGCCAGCAGTGCCACCCCCCCGTTCCACTACGAGCAGTACTTC. This chain uses TRBV28 with TRBJ2-7, with D hard to call. This CDR3 has 15 residues. V lost 5 bases to trimming and J lost 3 bases, with 17 bases between them. CDR1 and CDR2 (germline): MDHEN, SYDVKM.

This clonotype showed up just once. V and J are TRBV14 and TRBJ2-3; D is undetermined. This CDR3 has 14 residues. The germline gives CDR1 SGHDN, CDR2 FVKESK. The V end lost 2 bases, the J end lost 2 bases, and 8 bases lay between the germline ends. The CDR3 coding sequence is TGTGCCAGCAGCCAACTCTTTCTCACAGATACGCAGTATTTT. Translation: CASSQLFLTDTQYF.

This clonotype was seen a handful of times. One end of the junction does not line up with germline, which may come from a read error. This rearrangement joins TRBV5-1 to TRBJ1-1; D unresolved. In germline, CDR1 is SGHRS, CDR2 YFSETQ. CDR3 length equals 14 residues. In DNA form, the CDR3 reads TGCGCCAGCAGTTTGGCGATCCCTGACACTGAAGCTTTCTTT. Encoded protein: CASSLAIPDTEAFF.

The chain joins TRBV4-3 to TRBJ2-3; D may match TRBD1 or TRBD2 (5 bases each). This CDR3 is built from 17 residues. The V gene lost 0 bases and the J gene lost 0 bases, with 13 bases spanning the gap. CDR1 is LGHNA, CDR2 YSLEER, per germline. The CDR3 bases are TGCGCCAGCAGCCAAGATTTCCCGGGGCGAAGCACAGATACGCAGTATTTT. Translated, it gives CASSQDFPGRSTDTQYF.

The V gene is TRBV6-1, the J gene TRBJ2-1, with D possibly TRBD1 on 5 matching bases. Germline V gene lookup returns CDR1 MNHNS and CDR2 SASEGT. The CDR3 length is 16 residues. The V end lost 5 bases, the J end lost 3 bases, and 17 bases lay between the germline ends. The CDR3 DNA reads as TGTGCCAGCAGTCCCGGCGACTCCCAGGGCTACAATGAGCAGTTCTTC. Its protein product is CASSPGDSQGYNEQFF.

The J gene is TRBJ1-2, the V gene TRBV7-9; no firm D call. V lost 2 bases and J lost 6, with 16 bases in between. Germline CDR1 is SEHNR and CDR2 is FQNEAQ (reference sequence). The length of the CDR3 is 15 residues. CDR3: CASSLPAPAIDGYTF. The CDR3 DNA reads TGTGCCAGCAGCTTACCGGCCCCGGCAATTGATGGCTACACCTTC. The full variable domain, its missing parts supplied by reference TRBV7-9 and TRBJ1-2, is DTGVSQNPRHKITKRGQNVTFRCDPISEHNRLYWYRQTLGQGPEFLTYFQNEAQLEKSRLLSDRFSAERPKGSFSTLEIQRTEQGDSAMYLCASSLPAPAIDGYTFGSGTRLTVV.